The clone carrying this TCR beta chain was detected many times. One entry per CDR3 protein results from TCRdb running MiXCR on the reads. The profile shows around 170,000 distinct CDR3 sequences, roughly a sixth of them singletons. The data were obtained in a study of T cell repertoires in cytomegalovirus infection. Background on the study: A matching HLA type, together with CMV infection, was signaled by public TCR beta signatures.

The sequence was obtained from a human donor in good health (CMV status not recorded). Some clones in this sample may be carry-over from other donors' samples. Sequenced sample: CD8+ T cells from PBMCs.

The CDR3 spells CASSPGPGGNQPQHF. In DNA, the CDR3 is TGTGCCAGCAGCCCCGGGCCAGGGGGGAATCAGCCCCAGCATTTT. The J gene is TRBJ1-5, the V gene TRBV2, with 7 positions matching TRBD1. Per the germline V gene, CDR1 is SNHLY and CDR2 is FYNNEI. The length of the CDR3 is 15 residues. V shed 6 bases and J 4 bases; nucleotides not matched to a gene: 9.